This T cell receptor (beta chain) was found in a study of naive and memory T cell subsets. Study observations and caveats: TCR abundance followed a power law differing between naive and memory subsets.

The beta constant-region primer was an equimolar mix of two oligonucleotides covering TRBC1 and TRBC2. Nested alpha and beta constant-region primers with the SP2 primer drove four PCR rounds on ligated cDNA. A 12-nucleotide UMI and the SP2 primer were added to the cDNA 3' end by oligonucleotide ligation. TCRdb recomputed calls from the UMI-ligation and nested PCR reads with MiXCR, one row per CDR3 protein. The data hold just over 80,000 distinct CDR3 sequences, with around 9% observed a single time. A word on this clonotype: What it recognizes is unknown.

CD4+ T cell IFNgamma after overnight CMV lysate exposure gave donor CMV status. Four subsets defined by CD45RA and CD27 were sorted after CD3, CD4, CD8 and live/dead staining. The sample taken for sequencing was naive CD8+ T cells from blood. The clonotype comes from a human donor in good health.

CDR3 protein: CASSQPGIYSGNTIYF. In DNA, the CDR3 is TGTGCCAGCAGCCAACCTGGGATCTACTCTGGAAACACCATATATTTT. The rearrangement uses TRBV16 and TRBJ1-3; no firm D call. The CDR3 extends over 16 amino acids. Trimming removed 2 bases at V and 0 bases at J, with 11 bases between. Germline loops: CDR1 KGHSY, CDR2 FQNENV.